Each of the 23 T cell receptor beta chains below was sequenced from the same sample in a study of blood T cell repertoires in COVID-19. The method was immunoSEQ multiplex PCR; TCRdb's version includes in-frame clones alone and lacks a portion of them. The sample holds roughly 40,000 clones; approximately 80% are singletons and the top ten take around 19%. The sequencing sample was made of peripheral blood. All receptors come from a man aged 70-80 years with acute or convalescent COVID-19.

Regarding this clone: The CDR3 carries no conserved terminal phenylalanine or tryptophan, so it likely arises from a read error. The limits of the CDR3 on the DNA are not certain, so only TCRdb's listed CDR3 is given. The gene calls are TRBV30 and TRBJ1-2; the DNA was not used to check the table's D call, TRBD1. Germline CDR1 reads GTSNPN; CDR2 reads SVGIG (reference sequence). The CDR3 is 13 residues long, ends included. The CDR3 is CAWSPGQSMSYAI.

The chain is built from TRBV2 and TRBJ2-2; 8 nucleotides match TRBD1. Germline CDR1 reads SNHLY; CDR2 reads FYNNEI. The V gene end was trimmed by 7 bases and the J gene end by 3 bases; junction bases not matched to a gene: 4. The CDR3 runs to 14 residues. The DNA of the CDR3 is TGTGCCAGCAACGGACAGGGCCACACCGGGGAGCTGTTTTTT. Protein product: CASNGQGHTGELFF.

This chain connects TRBV27 to TRBJ2-7; 8 positions agree with TRBD2. The junction had 7 bases not matched to a gene; V was cut back by 6 bases and J by 0 bases. The CDR3 runs to 15 residues. In germline, CDR1 is MNHEY, CDR2 SMNVEV (reference sequence). The CDR3 DNA is TGTGCCAGCAGACCGACTAGCGAGAGCTCCTACGAGCAGTACTTC. Translated: CASRPTSESSYEQYF.

V and J are TRBV5-1 and TRBJ1-3; TRBD1 might be the D (6 bases). The CDR3 is made up of 16 amino acids. Looked up from germline, CDR1 is SGHRS and CDR2 is YFSETQ. V gave up 0 bases and J gave up 0 bases, with 10 bases separating them. CDR3 sequence: CASSLATGSSGNTIYF. In DNA, the CDR3 is TGCGCCAGCAGCTTGGCGACAGGCAGCTCTGGAAACACCATATATTTT.

This clone came up a few times. J is TRBJ2-3 and V is TRBV10-2; maybe TRBD2 (6 bases). Germline CDR1 and CDR2: WSHSY and SAAADI. V was trimmed by 2 bases and J by 1 base, leaving 7 bases between them. CDR3 length: 14 residues. The chain's CDR3 is CASSETSRTDTQYF. The CDR3 region has the DNA TGCGCCAGCAGTGAGACTAGCCGCACAGATACGCAGTATTTT.

This chain joins TRBV30 and TRBJ2-6; D gene ambiguous. Trimming stripped 2 bases from V and 4 bases from J, with 6 bases between. Germline V gives CDR1 GTSNPN, CDR2 SVGIG (reference sequence). This CDR3 spans 13 amino acids. The CDR3 nucleotides read TGTGCCTGGAGTCCCGGGGGGGCCAACGTCCTGACTTTC. Translation: CAWSPGGANVLTF.

This chain links TRBV9 with TRBJ1-4; D perhaps matches TRBD1 (6 bases). V was trimmed by 3 bases and J by 4 bases, leaving 10 bases between them. The CDR3 is 14 amino acids. CDR1 SGDLS and CDR2 YYNGEE come from the germline V gene. Written as DNA, the CDR3 is TGTGCCAGCAGCGGAGAGGGGGTTAATGAAAAACTGTTTTTT. It is translated as CASSGEGVNEKLFF.

The rearrangement links TRBV2 to TRBJ2-7, with 7 bases lining up with TRBD2. V dropped 4 bases and J dropped 5; count of bases not matched to a gene: 11. CDR1 is SNHLY, CDR2 FYNNEI, per germline. This CDR3 comprises 15 residues. CDR3 coding DNA: TGTGCCAGCAGTGTCATGACTAGCCTACTCGACGAGCAGTACTTC. This gives the protein CASSVMTSLLDEQYF. Variable domain in full (rest from reference TRBV2 and TRBJ2-7): EPEVTQTPSHQVTQMGQEVILRCVPISNHLYFYWYRQILGQKVEFLVSFYNNEISEKSEIFDDQFSVERPDGSNFTLKIRSTKLEDSAMYFCASSVMTSLLDEQYFGPGTRLTVT.

V is TRBV7-9 and J is TRBJ1-1; D is possibly TRBD1 (6 bases). V lost 6 bases to trimming and J lost 8 bases, with 13 bases between them. CDR3 length equals 12 residues. Germline values: CDR1 SEHNR, CDR2 FQNEAQ (reference sequence). The CDR3 is CASSFGTSEAFF. The DNA of the CDR3 is TGTGCCAGCAGTTTTGGGACATCGGAAGCTTTCTTT.

This chain connects TRBV5-5 to TRBJ1-2; perhaps TRBD1 as D (6 bases). Germline V lookup: CDR1 SGHKS, CDR2 YYEKEE (reference sequence). Trimming cost V 2 bases and J 8 bases, with 13 bases left between them. This CDR3 is 13 amino acids long. CDR3 amino acids: CASSLRQDKGYTF. Here the CDR3 DNA reads TGTGCCAGCAGCTTAAGACAGGATAAGGGCTACACCTTC.

V and J are TRBV6-1 and TRBJ1-4; D remains unclear. From germline, CDR1 is MNHNS and CDR2 SASEGT. This CDR3 spans 15 amino acids. V shed 1 base and J shed 7 bases, with 13 bases lying between them. Here the CDR3 reads CASSEDLGMGEKLFF. DNA for the CDR3: TGTGCCAGCAGTGAAGATCTGGGCATGGGTGAAAAACTGTTTTTT.

CDR3 in amino acids: CASSRRSGGRYNEQFF. The CDR3 coding sequence is TGTGCCAGTAGTAGACGTAGCGGGGGCCGATACAATGAGCAGTTCTTC. This chain joins TRBV19 and TRBJ2-1; 9 bases line up with TRBD2. Germline trimming cut 4 bases from V and 4 bases from J; bases unmatched to any gene: 8. CDR1 is LNHDA and CDR2 is SQIVND in the germline V gene (reference sequence). The CDR3 is made up of 16 amino acids.

V gene TRBV7-2 combines with J gene TRBJ1-6; TRBD1 is a possible D gene (5 bases). Germline CDR1 reads SGHTA; CDR2 reads FQGNSA. V was clipped by 1 base and J by 10 bases, with 14 bases between them. The CDR3 runs 15 residues. CDR3 in DNA: TGTGCCAGCAGCTTAGACCTCCAGGGTAGATCACCCCTCCACTTT. Residues: CASSLDLQGRSPLHF.

The chain carries TRBV5-5 and TRBJ2-7, with a possible D match to TRBD2 (6 bases). The CDR3 extends over 13 amino acids. Germline CDR1 is SGHKS and CDR2 is YYEKEE (reference sequence). The ends were cut back, 5 bases at V and 2 bases at J, with 11 bases in the middle. CDR3 in amino acids: CASSYGTPYEQYF. In nucleotides, the CDR3 is TGTGCCAGCAGTTACGGGACTCCCTACGAGCAGTACTTC.

This clone was counted only a few times. This sequence joins TRBV4-2 and TRBJ1-5; D remains unclear. Germline-derived CDR1 and CDR2 are LGHNA and YNFKEQ. There are 15 residues in the CDR3. V lost 0 bases, J lost 4 bases, and 10 bases lay in between. In DNA, the CDR3 is TGTGCCAGCAGCCAAGATGGTACCAGAAATCAGCCCCAGCATTTT. Amino acid sequence: CASSQDGTRNQPQHF.

The genes are TRBV3-1 (or the pseudogene TRBV3-2) and TRBJ2-3; TRBD2 might be the D (6 bases). Germline V gene data show CDR1 as LGHDT and CDR2 as YNNKEL (reference sequence). The V gene lost 0 bases and the J gene lost 6 bases, with 10 bases spanning the gap. This CDR3 has 14 residues. CDR3: CASSQETSRDTQYF. The CDR3 DNA follows: TGTGCCAGCAGCCAAGAGACTAGTAGGGATACGCAGTATTTT.

The gene calls are TRBV10-2 and TRBJ2-2; D perhaps matches TRBD1 (6 bases). Germline V gives CDR1 WSHSY, CDR2 SAAADI. Trimming took 7 bases from V and 2 from J, leaving 14 bases between them. The CDR3 spans 15 residues. The CDR3 protein is CASTRTVANTGELFF. The CDR3 DNA sequence: TGCGCCAGCACTCGGACAGTAGCCAACACCGGGGAGCTGTTTTTT.

The J gene is TRBJ2-7, the V gene TRBV3-1 (or the pseudogene TRBV3-2); D gene unclear. This CDR3 has 11 amino acids. V lost 4 bases and J 6 bases, leaving 7 bases between the germline ends. Germline V gives CDR1 LGHDT, CDR2 YNNKEL (reference sequence). The CDR3 loop is CASSLHGEQYF. The CDR3 bases are TGTGCCAGCAGCCTCCACGGCGAGCAGTACTTC.

The rearrangement joins TRBV2 to TRBJ2-4, with D unclear. This CDR3 region has 15 residues. From germline, CDR1 is SNHLY and CDR2 FYNNEI. The V end lost 3 bases, the J end lost 0 bases, and 9 bases lay between the germline ends. DNA for the CDR3: TGTGCCAGCAGTGATCAGGTTTTAGCCAAAAACATTCAGTACTTC. This sequence encodes CASSDQVLAKNIQYF.

The rearrangement joins TRBV10-2 to TRBJ1-5; 9 positions agree with TRBD1. V lost 6 bases, J lost 6 bases, and 9 bases stayed unmatched. Looked up from germline, CDR1 is WSHSY and CDR2 is SAAADI. The CDR3 sequence is 15 residues long. The CDR3 DNA follows: TGCGCCAGCAGACCCGACAGGGGGGTAGGTCAGCCCCAGCATTTT. As protein: CASRPDRGVGQPQHF.

The rearrangement joins TRBV19 to TRBJ1-4, with 10 bases aligning to TRBD1. This CDR3 has 14 amino acids. Germline-derived CDR1 and CDR2 are LNHDA and SQIVND (reference sequence). J gave up 6 bases and V 5 bases, and 3 bases lay outside the gene matches. The CDR3 here is CASSRGQGYEKLFF. CDR3 sequence (DNA): TGTGCCAGTAGTCGGGGACAGGGGTATGAAAAACTGTTTTTT. Complete variable domain (other parts from reference TRBV19 and TRBJ1-4): DGGITQSPKYLFRKEGQNVTLSCEQNLNHDAMYWYRQDPGQGLRLIYYSQIVNDFQKGDIAEGYSVSREKKESFPLTVTSAQKNPTAFYLCASSRGQGYEKLFFGSGTQLSVL.

V and J are TRBV7-3 and TRBJ2-1; D is uncertain. Germline V gene data show CDR1 as SGHTA and CDR2 as FQGTGA. V was cut by 5 bases and J by 3 bases, with 8 bases left in between. The CDR3 consists of 13 residues. Here the CDR3 DNA reads TGTGCCAGCAGCACAATTGGCTACAATGAGCAGTTCTTC. It yields the protein CASSTIGYNEQFF.

This clone was picked up a small number of times. This chain joins TRBV7-2 and TRBJ1-1, with unresolved D. V lost 3 bases and J lost 5, with 4 bases in between. The V gene's germline CDR1 is SGHTA and CDR2 FQGNSA. This CDR3 spans 11 amino acids. This CDR3 is CASSLRTEAFF. The CDR3 coding sequence is TGTGCCAGCAGCTTGAGGACTGAAGCTTTCTTT.